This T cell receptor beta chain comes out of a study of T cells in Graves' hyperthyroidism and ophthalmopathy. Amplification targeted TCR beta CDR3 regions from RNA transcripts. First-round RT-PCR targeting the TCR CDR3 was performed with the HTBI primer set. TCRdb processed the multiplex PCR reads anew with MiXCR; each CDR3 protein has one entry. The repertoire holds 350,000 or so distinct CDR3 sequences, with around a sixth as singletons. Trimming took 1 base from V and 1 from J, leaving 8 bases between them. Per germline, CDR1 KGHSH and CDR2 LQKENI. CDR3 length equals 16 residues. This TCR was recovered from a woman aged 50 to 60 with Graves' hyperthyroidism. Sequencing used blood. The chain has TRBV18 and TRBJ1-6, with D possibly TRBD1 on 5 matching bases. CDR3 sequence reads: CASSPRGESYNSPLHF. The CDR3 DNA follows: TGTGCCAGCTCACCACGGGGGGAATCCTATAATTCACCCCTCCACTTT.